A single sample gave rise to the 24 T cell receptor beta chains below, sequenced in a study of blood T cell repertoires in COVID-19. Here immunoSEQ multiplex PCR was the method, and the copy in TCRdb shows in-frame clones only, minus some. The table includes over 150,000 clones, roughly 91% detected once. Material: peripheral blood. These receptors were taken from a man younger than 35 with acute or convalescent COVID-19.

This sequence joins TRBV5-6 and TRBJ1-1; D perhaps matches TRBD1 (6 bases). CDR1 is SGHDT and CDR2 is YYEEEE in the germline V gene. The V end was cut by 0 bases, the J end by 1 base, with 16 bases between. The CDR3 is 17 residues long. CDR3 sequence (DNA): TGTGCCAGCAGCTTGGATTCTTCCGGACAGTGGAACACTGAAGCTTTCTTT. It is translated as CASSLDSSGQWNTEAFF.

This chain links TRBV20-1 with TRBJ1-3, with D hard to call. Germline assignment: CDR1 DFQATT and CDR2 SNEGSKA (reference sequence). The CDR3 is made up of 16 amino acids. The ends were cut back, 3 bases at V and 0 bases at J, with 15 bases in the middle. CDR3 sequence reads: CSASWPRGSSGNTIYF. CDR3 DNA sequence: TGCAGTGCTAGTTGGCCCCGCGGGAGCTCTGGAAACACCATATATTTT.

The J gene is TRBJ1-2, the V gene TRBV30, with 10 bases identical to TRBD1. With 4 bases clipped from V and 8 bases from J, the junction kept 10 bases outside the gene matches. CDR1 and CDR2 (germline): GTSNPN, SVGIG (reference sequence). The CDR3 covers 14 residues. The DNA of the CDR3 is TGTGCCTGGAAAAACCGGGACAGGGGATACGGCTACACCTTC. Translated, it gives CAWKNRDRGYGYTF.

The chain is built from TRBV18 and TRBJ1-2; D call uncertain. The V and J ends lost 6 bases and 2 bases respectively, with 4 bases between them. Germline V gives CDR1 KGHSH, CDR2 LQKENI. CDR3 size: 11 residues. The CDR3 sequence: CASSENYGYTF. The CDR3 region has the DNA TGTGCCAGCTCGGAGAACTATGGCTACACCTTC.

CDR3 bases: TGCGCCAGCAGCCAAGAGGGGCGTCCGGACACTGAAGCTTTCTTT. Residues: CASSQEGRPDTEAFF. V usage is TRBV4-1 and J usage is TRBJ1-1, with a possible D match to TRBD1 (5 bases). This CDR3 is 15 amino acids long. The V end lost 0 bases, the J end lost 3 bases, and 11 bases lay between the germline ends. CDR1 is MGHRA and CDR2 is YSYEKL in the germline V gene.

V usage is TRBV5-6 and J usage is TRBJ1-1; D may be TRBD1 (6 bases). CDR1 is SGHDT and CDR2 is YYEEEE in the germline V gene. The CDR3 is 13 residues long. The germline V and J ends were trimmed by 4 bases and 6 bases, with 13 bases remaining between them. The CDR3 loop is CASSVVGGAEAFF. The CDR3 DNA sequence: TGTGCCAGCAGCGTCGTAGGGGGGGCTGAAGCTTTCTTT.

The chain links TRBV18 to TRBJ2-1, with 12 bases identical to TRBD2. The V segment lost 3 bases and the J segment 7 bases; nucleotides outside the gene matches: 7. Germline CDR1 is KGHSH and CDR2 is LQKENI. The CDR3 totals 16 residues. The CDR3 loop reads CASSPSSTSGGNEQFF. In nucleotides, the CDR3 is TGTGCCAGCTCACCCTCGAGTACTAGCGGGGGGAATGAGCAGTTCTTC.

The chain links TRBV14 to TRBJ2-1; 10 bases match TRBD2. This CDR3 contains 17 residues. The trim removed 4 bases at V and 5 bases at J, leaving 11 bases unmatched. Germline CDR1 and CDR2: SGHDN and FVKESK. The CDR3 DNA sequence: TGTGCCAGCAGCCTCACCCCTGGACTAGCGGAGAACAATGAGCAGTTCTTC. Its protein is CASSLTPGLAENNEQFF.

The V gene is TRBV13, the J gene TRBJ2-7; 10 nucleotides line up with TRBD1. With V trimmed by 2 bases and J by 2 bases, 6 bases remained unmatched. The CDR3 loop spans 16 amino acids. Germline V gene lookup returns CDR1 PRHDT and CDR2 FYEKMQ (reference sequence). CDR3 sequence: CASSLMGGTGAYEQYF. The CDR3, as DNA: TGTGCCAGCAGCTTAATGGGGGGGACAGGGGCCTACGAGCAGTACTTC.

This sequence joins TRBV12-5 and TRBJ2-2, with 7 nucleotides matching TRBD1. The V gene's germline CDR1 is LGHNT and CDR2 FRNRAP. V trimming: 2 bases; J trimming: 3 bases; junction bases outside the gene matches: 9. CDR3 length equals 17 residues. CDR3 sequence reads: CASGLIQGFQYTGELFF. CDR3 sequence (DNA): TGTGCTAGTGGTTTGATACAGGGGTTTCAGTACACCGGGGAGCTGTTTTTT.

The rearrangement joins TRBV7-2 to TRBJ1-6; TRBD1 matches 9 bases. Germline trimming cut 0 bases from V and 11 bases from J; bases unmatched to any gene: 8. The length of the CDR3 is 16 residues. CDR1 is SGHTA, CDR2 FQGNSA, per germline. Written as DNA, the CDR3 is TGTGCCAGCAGCTTAGCTGGACAGGGGAGGGGGGCACCCCTCCACTTT. Protein: CASSLAGQGRGAPLHF.

This clone was recorded many times. This chain connects TRBV3-1 (or the pseudogene TRBV3-2) to TRBJ2-3, with a weak D call TRBD1 (5 bases). The CDR3 has 14 residues. Germline CDR1 reads LGHDT; CDR2 reads YNNKEL (reference sequence). The V and J ends lost 4 bases and 4 bases respectively, with 12 bases between them. CDR3 bases: TGTGCCAGCAGCCCCGAGTCCAGGGCAGATACGCAGTATTTT. Residues: CASSPESRADTQYF.

The chain uses TRBV7-8 and TRBJ2-7, with 7 bases identical to TRBD2. Germline values: CDR1 SGHVS, CDR2 FQNEAQ. Trimming cost V 1 base and J 2 bases; bases outside gene matches: 8. The CDR3 sequence is 16 residues long. DNA for the CDR3: TGTGCCAGCAGCTTAGAGTCAGGGACTAACCCCTACGAGCAGTACTTC. It translates to CASSLESGTNPYEQYF.

CDR3 residues: CASSLGPQPQHF. The CDR3, as DNA: TGTGCCAGCAGTTTAGGCCCCCAGCCCCAGCATTTT. The V and J genes are TRBV28 and TRBJ1-5; D gene uncertain. Germline CDR1 reads MDHEN; CDR2 reads SYDVKM. Deletions cut 2 bases from V and 7 bases from J, with 6 bases between. CDR3 length: 12 residues.

The CDR3 DNA reads TGTGCCAGCAGTTTATTACAGGGGCGAAATCAGCCCCAGCATTTT. Its translation is CASSLLQGRNQPQHF. The genes are TRBV27 and TRBJ1-5, with 7 bases lining up with TRBD1. This CDR3 region has 15 residues. With 1 base clipped from V and 4 bases from J, the junction kept 4 bases outside the gene matches. From germline, CDR1 is MNHEY and CDR2 SMNVEV (reference sequence).

The rearrangement joins TRBV5-1 to TRBJ1-2, with TRBD1 identical over 7 bases. Looked up from germline, CDR1 is SGHRS and CDR2 is YFSETQ. J gave up 5 bases and V 4 bases, and 8 bases lay outside the gene matches. This CDR3 spans 14 amino acids. The CDR3 DNA reads TGCGCCAGCAGCCGCGACAGGGTGATATATGGCTACACCTTC. This encodes CASSRDRVIYGYTF.

This chain links TRBV2 with TRBJ2-1; perhaps TRBD1 as D (6 bases). This CDR3 region has 14 residues. Germline loops: CDR1 SNHLY, CDR2 FYNNEI. Trimming stripped 3 bases from V and 8 bases from J, with 14 bases between. DNA for the CDR3: TGTGCCAGCAGTGAGAACAGGGATATCCATGAGCAGTTCTTC. Its translation: CASSENRDIHEQFF.

V gene TRBV5-1 combines with J gene TRBJ1-1; 9 nucleotides line up with TRBD1. Germline loops: CDR1 SGHRS, CDR2 YFSETQ. The CDR3 has 13 residues. V trimming: 3 bases; J trimming: 8 bases; junction bases outside the gene matches: 5. For the CDR3, the DNA is TGCGCCAGCAGCTCTGGACAGGGGAGGGAAGCTTTCTTT. The encoded protein is CASSSGQGREAFF.

The CDR3 DNA is TGTGCCAGCAGCCGGGAGGGTGGCGCAGATACGCAGTATTTT. Protein: CASSREGGADTQYF. The chain employs TRBV5-4 and TRBJ2-3; TRBD2 matches at 8 bases. The CDR3 runs 14 residues. J gave up 4 bases and V 4 bases, and 5 bases lay outside the gene matches. CDR1 and CDR2 (germline): SGHNT, YYREEE (reference sequence).

This clone was seen just once. V is TRBV27 and J is TRBJ1-1; D is possibly TRBD1 (5 bases). This CDR3 contains 17 residues. V lost 4 bases to trimming and J lost 3 bases, with 21 bases between them. Germline values: CDR1 MNHEY, CDR2 SMNVEV (reference sequence). The CDR3 DNA sequence: TGTGCCAGCAGTTCACAGGTTAAAGTCGGAAGGGACACTGAAGCTTTCTTT. It translates to CASSSQVKVGRDTEAFF.

The V gene is TRBV7-9, the J gene TRBJ1-2, with 7 positions matching TRBD1. The CDR3 covers 12 residues. Germline CDR1 and CDR2: SEHNR and FQNEAQ (reference sequence). The junction had 5 bases not matched to a gene; V was cut back by 10 bases and J by 3 bases. The CDR3 nucleotides read TGTGCCACCGCTCAGGGGGACTATGGCTACACCTTC. It translates to CATAQGDYGYTF. Filled out from reference TRBV7-9 and TRBJ1-2, the complete variable domain reads DTGVSQNPRHKITKRGQNVTFRCDPISEHNRLYWYRQTLGQGPEFLTYFQNEAQLEKSRLLSDRFSAERPKGSFSTLEIQRTEQGDSAMYLCATAQGDYGYTFGSGTRLTVV.

This CDR3 reads CASSDQGIYGYTF. Here the CDR3 DNA reads TGTGCCAGCAGCGATCAGGGGATCTATGGCTACACCTTC. The chain couples TRBV12-3 or TRBV12-4 to TRBJ1-2; a possible D gene is TRBD1 (6 bases). The CDR3 runs to 13 residues. Trimming cost V 6 bases and J 4 bases, with 12 bases left between them.

This rearrangement joins TRBV7-8 to TRBJ2-5, with D perhaps matching TRBD1 (6 bases). V dropped 7 bases and J dropped 2 bases, with 11 bases sitting between them. Per germline, CDR1 SGHVS and CDR2 FQNEAQ. The CDR3 sequence is 13 residues long. CDR3 coding DNA: TGTGCCAGCAACCAGGACAGACAAGAGACCCAGTACTTC. Encoded protein: CASNQDRQETQYF.

The rearrangement links TRBV9 to TRBJ2-1; D is possibly TRBD2 (6 bases). The CDR3 covers 18 residues. V gave up 2 bases and J gave up 0 bases, with 18 bases separating them. The germline V gene has CDR1 SGDLS and CDR2 YYNGEE. CDR3 residues: CASSVGGGGPSSYNEQFF. CDR3 bases: TGTGCCAGCAGCGTGGGGGGAGGCGGACCGAGCTCCTACAATGAGCAGTTCTTC.